This T cell receptor (beta chain) was recorded in a study of glioma-infiltrating T cells after dendritic cell vaccination. Overall study context: Patients received autologous tumor lysate-pulsed dendritic cell vaccination between about 2002 and 2013.

This CDR3 contains 14 residues. Trimming took off 1 base at V and 6 bases at J, with 14 bases between the two ends. Germline CDR1 is SQVTM and CDR2 is ANQGSEA. Primers: 60 V beta forward and 13 J beta reverse. The data were produced by immunoSEQ multiplex PCR, yet TCRdb's version contains in-frame clones alone and is incomplete. The sample has 55,000 to 75,000 clones, around 81% seen once. This material consisted of blood, taken before dendritic cell vaccination. The TCR was taken from a human donor with glioblastoma. The chain is built from TRBV29-1 and TRBJ2-3; D unclear. CDR3 bases: TGCAGCGTTGAAGTGTATTCAGGAATCGATACGCAGTATTTT. This codes for CSVEVYSGIDTQYF.